These T cell receptor beta chains were read from a single sample in a study of cytomegalovirus exposure and HLA in healthy donors. Method: immunoSEQ multiplex PCR; TCRdb's copy keeps in-frame clones and lacks some. The sample has more than 120,000 clones; around 82% are singletons. The sequencing input was PBMCs. The receptor source for this set is a woman aged 40 to 50 in good health and CMV-seropositive. CDR3s include the opening cysteine and the closing phenylalanine or tryptophan. A D gene is named only where the DNA matches it firmly. Size is omitted from some rows. Given values are once, few, many or a class for expanded clones.

D gene: TRBD2
clone size: -
CDR3 length: 16
J gene: TRBJ2-5
V gene: TRBV2
CDR3 DNA: TGTGCCAGCAGAGGCTACATAGCGGGGCCCCAAGAGACCCAGTACTTC
CDR3 protein: CASRGYIAGPQETQYF

D gene: -
clone size: -
CDR3 length: 13
J gene: TRBJ1-1
V gene: TRBV6-1
CDR3 DNA: TGTGCCAGCAGACGAGGGTCAGGGGATGAAGCTTTCTTT
CDR3 protein: CASRRGSGDEAFF

D gene: TRBD2
clone size: -
CDR3 length: 16
J gene: TRBJ2-3
V gene: TRBV28
CDR3 DNA: TGTGCCAGCAGTTCCCCGGGACTAGCCTCCACAGATACGCAGTATTTT
CDR3 protein: CASSSPGLASTDTQYF

D gene: -
clone size: -
CDR3 length: 13
J gene: TRBJ2-5
V gene: TRBV7-9
CDR3 DNA: TGTGCCAGCAGTTTAGCCGGTTGGGAGACCCAGTACTTC
CDR3 protein: CASSLAGWETQYF

D gene: TRBD1
clone size: -
CDR3 length: 15
J gene: TRBJ2-1
V gene: TRBV6-4
CDR3 DNA: TGTGCCAGCAGTGAACAGGGGGCGGGGATCGATGAGCAGTTCTTC
CDR3 protein: CASSEQGAGIDEQFF

D gene: -
clone size: few
CDR3 length: 14
J gene: TRBJ2-7
V gene: TRBV6-6
CDR3 DNA: TGTGCCAGCAGTTACCCCACTAGTTCCTACGAGCAGTACTTC
CDR3 protein: CASSYPTSSYEQYF

D gene: -
clone size: -
CDR3 length: 16
J gene: TRBJ2-5
V gene: TRBV4-1
CDR3 DNA: TGCGCCAGCAGCCCTACTGGATTCCTAGGAGAGGAGACCCAGTACTTC
CDR3 protein: CASSPTGFLGEETQYF

D gene: TRBD1
clone size: -
CDR3 length: 12
J gene: TRBJ1-6
V gene: TRBV19
CDR3 DNA: TGTGCCAGTGGTCCAGGGGGCTTTTCCCTCCACTTT
CDR3 protein: CASGPGGFSLHF

D gene: -
clone size: -
CDR3 length: 16
J gene: TRBJ1-1
V gene: TRBV4-1
CDR3 DNA: TGCGCCAGCAGCCCCCGGCAGGGGAGTTTGAACACTGAAGCTTTCTTT
CDR3 protein: CASSPRQGSLNTEAFF

D gene: TRBD1
clone size: -
CDR3 length: 16
J gene: TRBJ2-5
V gene: TRBV28
CDR3 DNA: TGTGCCAGCAGATCGGGGACAGGGGGCGCTTGGGAGACCCAGTACTTC
CDR3 protein: CASRSGTGGAWETQYF

D gene: TRBD1
clone size: -
CDR3 length: 11
J gene: TRBJ1-2
V gene: TRBV20-1
CDR3 DNA: TGCAGTGCTCAGACAGGGGGCGGCTACACCTTC
CDR3 protein: CSAQTGGGYTF

D gene: TRBD1
clone size: -
CDR3 length: 14
J gene: TRBJ1-1
V gene: TRBV6-5
CDR3 DNA: TGTGCCAGCAGTAAAAGGACAGGGGGCACTGAAGCTTTCTTT
CDR3 protein: CASSKRTGGTEAFF

D gene: -
clone size: -
CDR3 length: 16
J gene: TRBJ2-7
V gene: TRBV11-2
CDR3 DNA: TGTGCCAGCAGCCCGACCATCGGGACTCTCTCCTACGAGCAGTACTTC
CDR3 protein: CASSPTIGTLSYEQYF

D gene: -
clone size: -
CDR3 length: 14
J gene: TRBJ2-5
V gene: TRBV9
CDR3 DNA: TGTGCCAGCAGCACGGAGGGCCTGGGGGAGACCCAGTACTTC
CDR3 protein: CASSTEGLGETQYF

D gene: TRBD2
clone size: once
CDR3 length: 14
J gene: TRBJ2-1
V gene: TRBV10-2
CDR3 DNA: TGCGCCAGCAGTGTGAGCGGGACCTACAATGAGCAGTTCTTC
CDR3 protein: CASSVSGTYNEQFF

D gene: TRBD2
clone size: -
CDR3 length: 19
J gene: TRBJ2-2
V gene: TRBV5-1
CDR3 DNA: TGCGCCAGCAGCTTGGCCCGAAGCGGGAGAGGAACCGGAACCGGGGAGCTGTTTTTT
CDR3 protein: CASSLARSGRGTGTGELFF

D gene: -
clone size: -
CDR3 length: 13
J gene: TRBJ1-2
V gene: TRBV28
CDR3 DNA: TGTGCCAGCACGCGTCGCAGGGAGGGTGGCTACACCTTC
CDR3 protein: CASTRRREGGYTF

D gene: -
clone size: -
CDR3 length: 14
J gene: TRBJ1-4
V gene: TRBV6-1
CDR3 DNA: TGTGCCAGCCAAAGGTGGGGGGAGGGGGAAAAACTGTTTTTT
CDR3 protein: CASQRWGEGEKLFF

D gene: TRBD2
clone size: once
CDR3 length: 14
J gene: TRBJ2-1
V gene: TRBV19
CDR3 DNA: TGTGCCAGTCGAGGGACTAGCGGCCACAATGAGCAGTTCTTC
CDR3 protein: CASRGTSGHNEQFF

D gene: TRBD1
clone size: -
CDR3 length: 15
J gene: TRBJ2-7
V gene: TRBV11-2
CDR3 DNA: TGTGCCAGCAGCTTCGGGACAGGGAGCTCCTACGAGCAGTACTTC
CDR3 protein: CASSFGTGSSYEQYF

D gene: -
clone size: -
CDR3 length: 17
J gene: TRBJ2-7
V gene: TRBV7-7
CDR3 DNA: TGTGCTAGCAGCTTAGTGGCGGTTACGGGAGTAGGATACGAGCAGTACTTC
CDR3 protein: CASSLVAVTGVGYEQYF

D gene: TRBD2
clone size: -
CDR3 length: 15
J gene: TRBJ2-3
V gene: TRBV5-6
CDR3 DNA: TGTGCCAGCAGTCCCGAGCGGGAGCGTACAGATACGCAGTATTTT
CDR3 protein: CASSPERERTDTQYF

D gene: -
clone size: -
CDR3 length: 17
J gene: TRBJ2-7
V gene: TRBV21-1
CDR3 DNA: TGTGCCAGCAGCAAATTGCGCAGGGGGCGCGACTTATACGAGCAGTACTTC
CDR3 protein: CASSKLRRGRDLYEQYF

D gene: TRBD1
clone size: few
CDR3 length: 18
J gene: TRBJ2-3
V gene: TRBV5-1
CDR3 DNA: TGCGCCAGCAGCTTGTTACAGGGACAGCTGAAGTCCACAGATACGCAGTATTTT
CDR3 protein: CASSLLQGQLKSTDTQYF

D gene: TRBD2
clone size: -
CDR3 length: 17
J gene: TRBJ2-2
V gene: TRBV4-1
CDR3 DNA: TGCGCCAGCCGGGGACTAGCGGGAGTAAAGGACACCGGGGAGCTGTTTTTT
CDR3 protein: CASRGLAGVKDTGELFF

D gene: -
clone size: -
CDR3 length: 15
J gene: TRBJ1-1
V gene: TRBV5-1
CDR3 DNA: TGCGCCAGCAGCCCTCTGGGGCGGGGCAACACTGAAGCTTTCTTT
CDR3 protein: CASSPLGRGNTEAFF

D gene: -
clone size: few
CDR3 length: 15
J gene: TRBJ2-6
V gene: TRBV11-3
CDR3 DNA: TGTGCCAGCAGCTTACAGGGTTCAGGGGCCAACGTCCTGACTTTC
CDR3 protein: CASSLQGSGANVLTF

D gene: TRBD2
clone size: -
CDR3 length: 18
J gene: TRBJ2-2
V gene: TRBV5-4
CDR3 DNA: TGTGCCACCCACCCCCTATATAGCGGGAGCACCAACACCGGGGAGCTGTTTTTT
CDR3 protein: CATHPLYSGSTNTGELFF

D gene: -
clone size: once
CDR3 length: 14
J gene: TRBJ1-1
V gene: TRBV7-3
CDR3 DNA: TGTGCCAGCAGCTCGGGACTTTCCGAGACTGAAGCTTTCTTT
CDR3 protein: CASSSGLSETEAFF

D gene: TRBD2
clone size: -
CDR3 length: 14
J gene: TRBJ2-1
V gene: TRBV5-5
CDR3 DNA: TGTGCCAGCAGCAGGGGACTAGCGGAGACTGAGCAGTTCTTC
CDR3 protein: CASSRGLAETEQFF

D gene: TRBD2
clone size: -
CDR3 length: 16
J gene: TRBJ2-7
V gene: TRBV7-8
CDR3 DNA: TGTGCCAGCAGCTTAAAATTGGGCAGCGGGAGGGACGAGCAGTACTTC
CDR3 protein: CASSLKLGSGRDEQYF

D gene: -
clone size: -
CDR3 length: 14
J gene: TRBJ2-7
V gene: TRBV15
CDR3 DNA: TGTGCCACCAGCAGAGACTGGCAGGGTAGCGAGCAGTACTTC
CDR3 protein: CATSRDWQGSEQYF

D gene: TRBD2
clone size: -
CDR3 length: 17
J gene: TRBJ2-1
V gene: TRBV7-2
CDR3 DNA: TGTGCCAGCAGCACCGGGACTAGCGCATACTCCTACAATGAGCAGTTCTTC
CDR3 protein: CASSTGTSAYSYNEQFF

D gene: -
clone size: -
CDR3 length: 14
J gene: TRBJ1-5
V gene: TRBV7-9
CDR3 DNA: TGTGCCAGCAGCTTAGGGACATCCGATCAGCCCCAGCATTTT
CDR3 protein: CASSLGTSDQPQHF

D gene: -
clone size: -
CDR3 length: 15
J gene: TRBJ1-1
V gene: TRBV4-1
CDR3 DNA: TGCGCCAGCAGCCAGGGGACTGCGGGGGACACTGAAGCTTTCTTT
CDR3 protein: CASSQGTAGDTEAFF

D gene: -
clone size: -
CDR3 length: 13
J gene: TRBJ1-1
V gene: TRBV27
CDR3 DNA: TGTGCCAGCAGGATGACAGTCAACACTGAAGCTTTCTTT
CDR3 protein: CASRMTVNTEAFF

D gene: TRBD1
clone size: -
CDR3 length: 15
J gene: TRBJ2-3
V gene: TRBV6-6
CDR3 DNA: TGTGCCAGCAGTCCCCCGGACAGGGGGCAGGATACGCAGTATTTT
CDR3 protein: CASSPPDRGQDTQYF

D gene: -
clone size: -
CDR3 length: 19
J gene: TRBJ1-1
V gene: TRBV21-1
CDR3 DNA: TGTGCCAGCAGCAACTATACAGTATGGCGGGAGGGCATGAACACTGAAGCTTTCTTT
CDR3 protein: CASSNYTVWREGMNTEAFF

D gene: TRBD2
clone size: -
CDR3 length: 15
J gene: TRBJ2-3
V gene: TRBV5-1
CDR3 DNA: TGCGCCAGCAGCCCTTCTAGCGGGTGGACAGATACGCAGTATTTT
CDR3 protein: CASSPSSGWTDTQYF

D gene: TRBD1
clone size: once
CDR3 length: 16
J gene: TRBJ1-1
V gene: TRBV19
CDR3 DNA: TGTGCCAGTAGTATAAGGACAGGGGGAGCGAACACTGAAGCTTTCTTT
CDR3 protein: CASSIRTGGANTEAFF

D gene: -
clone size: -
CDR3 length: 12
J gene: TRBJ1-2
V gene: TRBV5-1
CDR3 DNA: TGCGCCAGCAGCCCGGGGTCCTTCTGGTACACCTTC
CDR3 protein: CASSPGSFWYTF

D gene: TRBD1
clone size: -
CDR3 length: 15
J gene: TRBJ1-1
V gene: TRBV28
CDR3 DNA: TGTGCCAGCAGGACAGGGGGCCAAATGAACACTGAAGCTTTCTTT
CDR3 protein: CASRTGGQMNTEAFF

D gene: -
clone size: -
CDR3 length: 13
J gene: TRBJ1-2
V gene: TRBV7-9
CDR3 DNA: TGTGCCAGCAGCTTATCCAGGACAGACGGCTACACCTTC
CDR3 protein: CASSLSRTDGYTF

D gene: -
clone size: -
CDR3 length: 16
J gene: TRBJ2-7
V gene: TRBV6-5
CDR3 DNA: TGTGCCAGCAGTTACTCTCGCCGACTCTCCACCTACGAGCAGTACTTC
CDR3 protein: CASSYSRRLSTYEQYF

D gene: TRBD1
clone size: -
CDR3 length: 15
J gene: TRBJ1-3
V gene: TRBV13
CDR3 DNA: TGTGCCAGCAGCTTAGGCGGACAGGGAGGAAACACCATATATTTT
CDR3 protein: CASSLGGQGGNTIYF

D gene: -
clone size: -
CDR3 length: 11
J gene: TRBJ2-7
V gene: TRBV28
CDR3 DNA: TGTGCCAGCAGTAGCCTGGGGCCACAGTACTTC
CDR3 protein: CASSSLGPQYF

D gene: TRBD1
clone size: medium-sized
CDR3 length: 17
J gene: TRBJ2-4
V gene: TRBV2
CDR3 DNA: TGTGCCAGCAGTGAAGCACGGGACAGCGTAGCCAAAAACATTCAGTACTTC
CDR3 protein: CASSEARDSVAKNIQYF

D gene: -
clone size: few
CDR3 length: 13
J gene: TRBJ2-5
V gene: TRBV5-1
CDR3 DNA: TGCGCCAGCAGCCCCACTTATGTGGAGACCCAGTACTTC
CDR3 protein: CASSPTYVETQYF

D gene: -
clone size: -
CDR3 length: 15
J gene: TRBJ2-2
V gene: TRBV5-1
CDR3 DNA: TGCGCCAGCAGCTTGGACAGCCCGAACACCGGGGAGCTGTTTTTT
CDR3 protein: CASSLDSPNTGELFF

D gene: -
clone size: -
CDR3 length: 14
J gene: TRBJ2-3
V gene: TRBV6-5
CDR3 DNA: TGTGCCAGCAGTTACTCGAGGGTAATAGGAAAAATGTATTTT
CDR3 protein: CASSYSRVIGKMYF

D gene: -
clone size: few
CDR3 length: 14
J gene: TRBJ1-5
V gene: TRBV7-2
CDR3 DNA: TGTGCCAGCAGCCAAACCTCGGACGGAGGTCCTCAGCATTTT
CDR3 protein: CASSQTSDGGPQHF

D gene: -
clone size: -
CDR3 length: 14
J gene: TRBJ1-2
V gene: TRBV19
CDR3 DNA: TGTGCCAGTAGTATTCCAGGGGATAGCTATGGCTACACCTTC
CDR3 protein: CASSIPGDSYGYTF